The 21 T cell receptor beta chains presented below share a single source sample, sequenced in a study of T-cell reconstitution after alpha-beta-depleted transplantation in children. Unique molecular identifiers were used to barcode this TCRbeta library. TCRdb passed the PCR reads through MiXCR, listing each CDR3 protein once. The sample has 200,000 to 250,000 distinct CDR3 sequences, 6.5% to 9% seen once. The sequencing used PBMCs, mostly from graft donor cells, collected 180 days after TCRalphabeta/CD19-depleted stem cell transplant. These receptor sequences come from a male patient aged 5 to 17 who had a stem cell transplant for acute lymphoblastic leukemia, so the T cells may come from the graft donor.

This clonotype was seen at least ten times. V usage is TRBV20-1 and J usage is TRBJ1-2, with D perhaps matching TRBD1 (5 bases). The CDR3 covers 16 residues. Trimming cost V 0 bases and J 8 bases, with 22 bases left between them. Germline V CDR1 and CDR2: DFQATT, SNEGSKA (reference sequence). The CDR3 bases are TGCAGTGCTAGAGATGGGAACAGGCCTTTTCGGGAGGGCTACACCTTC. Its translation: CSARDGNRPFREGYTF.

A remark on this clonotype: A read error may explain this, as a much larger clone is one base away. The chain has TRBV11-2 and TRBJ1-5; unclear D gene. Germline values: CDR1 SGHAT, CDR2 FQNNGV. The CDR3 totals 13 residues. DNA for the CDR3: TGTGGCAGCAGCTTGGTGTTCGGGCAGCCCCAGCATTTT. It specifies CGSSLVFGQPQHF.

This clonotype appeared many times. This chain joins TRBV28 and TRBJ2-7, with D perhaps TRBD1 (5 bases). Germline assignment: CDR1 MDHEN and CDR2 SYDVKM. The CDR3 has 17 residues. Trimming removed 2 bases from V and 0 bases from J, with 17 bases in between. CDR3 region: CASSLTSRHRSSYEQYF. The CDR3 DNA reads TGTGCCAGCAGTTTAACCTCTCGTCACAGGAGCTCCTACGAGCAGTACTTC.

Note on this clonotype: A much larger clone is a single base away; this may be a read error. The chain is built from TRBV7-9 and TRBJ1-4; D is unclear. There are 15 residues in the CDR3. CDR1 and CDR2 (germline): SEHNR, FQNEAQ (reference sequence). The CDR3 nucleotides read TGTGCCAGCAGATTAGGACCGACGGACAATGAAAAACTGTTTTTT. Protein sequence: CASRLGPTDNEKLFF.

This clonotype was recorded many times. V is TRBV7-2 and J is TRBJ2-3; D is undetermined. V was shortened by 3 bases and J by 0 bases, with 10 bases between the two germline ends. Germline assignment: CDR1 SGHTA and CDR2 FQGNSA. This CDR3 contains 15 residues. This CDR3 is CASSFCCSSTDTQYF. The CDR3 bases are TGTGCCAGCAGCTTTTGTTGTTCTAGCACAGATACGCAGTATTTT.

Many counts were recorded for this clonotype. The chain combines TRBV5-1 with TRBJ2-7; D gene ambiguous. The CDR3 contains 12 residues. CDR1 SGHRS and CDR2 YFSETQ come from the germline V gene. V lost 4 bases, J lost 5 bases, and 10 bases lay in between. CDR3: CASSVDPHEQYF. CDR3 DNA: TGCGCCAGCAGCGTGGACCCTCACGAGCAGTACTTC.

This clonotype was counted many times. V and J are TRBV11-3 and TRBJ2-3; possible D gene TRBD1, 5 bases. Trimming cost V 1 base and J 2 bases, with 16 bases left between them. The CDR3 has 17 amino acids. Germline V gives CDR1 SGHNT, CDR2 YENEEA. The CDR3 reads CASSLGPRVGSTDTQYF. DNA for the CDR3: TGTGCCAGCAGCTTAGGTCCCAGGGTAGGATCCACAGATACGCAGTATTTT.

This clonotype was seen many times. CDR3 nucleotide sequence: TGCAGTGCTAGCCCCCCAGACGGTCCCCAAGAGACCCAGTACTTC. Its translation: CSASPPDGPQETQYF. The chain joins TRBV20-1 to TRBJ2-5; D gene unclear. The CDR3 is made up of 15 amino acids. Trimming shortened V by 3 bases and J by 1 base, and 15 bases separated the two germline ends. Germline V gene data show CDR1 as DFQATT and CDR2 as SNEGSKA (reference sequence).

This clonotype was counted ten times or more. J is TRBJ2-1 and V is TRBV28; TRBD2 might be the D (6 bases). Trimming cost V 5 bases and J 2 bases, with 16 bases left between them. The germline V gene has CDR1 MDHEN and CDR2 SYDVKM. CDR3 length: 16 amino acids. The CDR3 nucleotides are TGTGCCAGCAGTGTAATTGGCGGGACCACCTACAATGAGCAGTTCTTC. Its translation is CASSVIGGTTYNEQFF.

There are many counts of this clonotype. The J gene is TRBJ2-5, the V gene TRBV7-9, with D possibly TRBD1 on 5 matching bases. Trimming left V 1 base short and J 1 base short, with 7 bases between. CDR1 and CDR2 from the germline V gene are SEHNR and FQNEAQ (reference sequence). The length of the CDR3 is 14 residues. The CDR3 here is CASSLGQSQETQYF. CDR3 in DNA: TGTGCCAGCAGCTTAGGACAGAGCCAAGAGACCCAGTACTTC.

This clonotype was recorded at least ten times. The gene calls are TRBV7-9 and TRBJ2-7, with D possibly matching TRBD1 (5 bases). Deletions cut 5 bases from V and 4 bases from J, with 18 bases between. The germline gives CDR1 SEHNR, CDR2 FQNEAQ (reference sequence). The CDR3 consists of 15 residues. CDR3 amino acids: CASSPSTTAPYEQYF. The CDR3 nucleotides are TGTGCCAGCAGCCCCTCTACGACAGCTCCTTACGAGCAGTACTTC.

V and J are TRBV3-1 and TRBJ1-3; 8 bases align to TRBD1. The J segment lost 4 bases and the V segment lost 3 bases, leaving 5 bases of the junction unmatched. The CDR3 length is 15 residues. Germline-derived CDR1 and CDR2 are LGHDT and YNNKEL (reference sequence). The CDR3, as DNA: TGTGCCAGCAGCCATGGGACAGGTCCAGGAAACACCATATATTTT. It yields the protein CASSHGTGPGNTIYF.

Only a few counts were recorded for this clonotype. This rearrangement joins TRBV20-1 to TRBJ2-7; 9 nucleotides agree with TRBD2. V dropped 3 bases and J dropped 4; count of bases not matched to a gene: 7. Germline lookup yields CDR1 DFQATT and CDR2 SNEGSKA (reference sequence). The CDR3 spans 14 residues. The CDR3 spells CSASFSGSNYEQYF. The CDR3 bases are TGCAGTGCTAGCTTTAGCGGGAGTAATTACGAGCAGTACTTC.

This clonotype was observed many times. The CDR3 sequence: CASSQEMGGTSPLHF. CDR3 coding DNA: TGTGCCAGCAGCCAAGAGATGGGGGGCACTTCACCCCTCCACTTT. V and J are TRBV14 and TRBJ1-6, with a possible D match to TRBD1 (6 bases). From germline, CDR1 is SGHDN and CDR2 FVKESK. With 0 bases removed from V and 9 bases from J, the gap between germline ends came to 12 bases. The CDR3 has 15 amino acids.

This clonotype was counted many times. This chain links TRBV14 with TRBJ2-5; D ambiguous. V was clipped by 3 bases and J by 5 bases, with 7 bases between them. The germline CDR1 and CDR2 sequences are SGHDN and FVKESK. This CDR3 has 12 residues. CDR3 residues: CASSQTRETQYF. The CDR3, as DNA: TGTGCCAGCAGCCAGACTCGGGAGACCCAGTACTTC.

This clonotype was found many times. V gene TRBV4-1 combines with J gene TRBJ2-5; no firm D call. Per the germline V gene, CDR1 is MGHRA and CDR2 is YSYEKL. Trimming stripped 4 bases from V and 3 bases from J, with 18 bases between. CDR3 length: 16 residues. CDR3 in DNA: TGCGCCAGCAGCCGCGTTTACCGGGTCCCAAAAGAGACCCAGTACTTC. Its translation is CASSRVYRVPKETQYF.

Ten or more counts support this clonotype. The chain has TRBV3-1 and TRBJ2-1; 11 positions match TRBD2. CDR3 length: 14 residues. Trimming took 6 bases from V and 7 from J; bases not matched to a gene: 5. Germline CDR1 LGHDT, CDR2 YNNKEL (reference sequence). In DNA form, the CDR3 reads TGTGCCAGCAGGCAGACTAGCGGGACAAATGAGCAGTTCTTC. As protein: CASRQTSGTNEQFF.

This clonotype was seen only a few times. CDR3 in DNA: TGTGCCAGCAGTGCCGGACAGGGAGTGCGGGAGCAGTACTTC. Amino acid sequence: CASSAGQGVREQYF. This chain links TRBV6-2 or TRBV6-3 with TRBJ2-7; 8 bases are shared with TRBD1. The junction had 10 bases not matched to a gene; V was cut back by 5 bases and J by 7 bases. Per germline, CDR1 MNHEY and CDR2 SVGEGT. This CDR3 contains 14 residues.

The V call is TRBV19, the J call TRBJ1-2, with D unclear. V lost 9 bases, J lost 1 base, and 12 bases lay in between. The V gene's germline CDR1 is LNHDA and CDR2 SQIVND (reference sequence). This CDR3 is 13 amino acids long. CDR3 bases: TGTGCCAGCCAGAGACCCTTTAACTATGGCTACACCTTC. Protein sequence: CASQRPFNYGYTF.

This clonotype appeared many times. The chain combines TRBV28 with TRBJ2-3, with 7 bases fitting TRBD2. Unmatched junction bases numbered 14, after V lost 3 bases and J lost 8 bases. Germline lookup yields CDR1 MDHEN and CDR2 SYDVKM. CDR3 length: 16 amino acids. The DNA of the CDR3 is TGTGCCAGCAGTTTTATGGGACTACTAGATTATGGTACGCAGTATTTT. This translates into CASSFMGLLDYGTQYF.

Ten or more counts support this clonotype. The chain couples TRBV18 to TRBJ1-1; no clear D gene. The CDR3 is 12 amino acids. The V gene's germline CDR1 is KGHSH and CDR2 LQKENI. V lost 0 bases to trimming and J lost 7 bases, with 6 bases between them. The CDR3 bases are TGTGCCAGCTCACCACCAGGGCTTGAAGCTTTCTTT. Protein sequence: CASSPPGLEAFF.